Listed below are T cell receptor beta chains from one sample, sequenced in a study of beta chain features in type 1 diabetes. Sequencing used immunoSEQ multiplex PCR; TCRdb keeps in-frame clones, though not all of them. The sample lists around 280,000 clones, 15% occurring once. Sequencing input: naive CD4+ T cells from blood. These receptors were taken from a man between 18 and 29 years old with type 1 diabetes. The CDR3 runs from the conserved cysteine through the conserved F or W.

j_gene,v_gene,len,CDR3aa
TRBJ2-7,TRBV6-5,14,CASSRLPTGREQYF
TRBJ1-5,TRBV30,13,CAWSERGPQPQHF
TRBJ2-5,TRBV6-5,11,CLTAGSETQYF
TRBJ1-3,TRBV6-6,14,CASSPRGPGNTIYF
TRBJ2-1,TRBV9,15,CASSVGRGGNNEQFF
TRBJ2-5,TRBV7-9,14,CASSWQAGQETQYF
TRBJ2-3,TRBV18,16,CASSPRSGSGTDTQYF
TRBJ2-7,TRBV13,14,CASSHGSGRDEQYF
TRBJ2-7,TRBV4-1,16,CASSQEWQGPIHEQYF
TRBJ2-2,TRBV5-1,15,CASSFGELETGELFF
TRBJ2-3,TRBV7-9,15,CASSSGTGSFDTQYF
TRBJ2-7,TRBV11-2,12,CASSQQNYEQYF
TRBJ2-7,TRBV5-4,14,CASSLFQSAYEQYF
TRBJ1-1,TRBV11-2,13,CASSLVRDTEAFF
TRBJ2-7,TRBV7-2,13,CASSAQGAGEQYF
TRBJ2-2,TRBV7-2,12,CASSLLAGELFF
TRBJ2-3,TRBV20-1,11,CSAGRPDTQYF
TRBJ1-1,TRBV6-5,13,CASRPRDNTEAFF
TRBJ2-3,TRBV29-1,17,CSVPSRPAGGPLDTQYF
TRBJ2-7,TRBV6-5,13,CASKDIGSYEQYF
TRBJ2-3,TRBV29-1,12,CSVVPPAGTQYF
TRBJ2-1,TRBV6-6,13,CASSYVDTASSFF